A selection of T cell receptor beta chains follows, all from one sample in a study of blood T cell repertoires in COVID-19. Only in-frame clones appear in the TCRdb table, and some are missing; sequencing was by immunoSEQ multiplex PCR. Counted here are around 70,000 clones, roughly nine tenths occurring once; the ten biggest clones make up 1.3% to 1.5%. Sample: peripheral blood. Receptors were obtained from a man aged 50 to 59 with acute or convalescent COVID-19. Both conserved end residues are part of each CDR3. Fields, in order: D gene, J gene, clone size, V gene, CDR3 protein, CDR3 DNA. A D gene is named only where the DNA matches it firmly. Clone size is stated in some rows and not others, as once, few, many or a class when expanded.

NA | TRBJ1-5 | NA | TRBV6-5 | CASRRTGLGQPQHF | TGTGCCAGCAGGCGTACAGGGTTGGGACAGCCCCAGCATTTT
NA | TRBJ2-3 | once | TRBV9 | CASSVGQGPTDTQYF | TGTGCCAGCAGCGTCGGGCAGGGGCCCACAGATACGCAGTATTTT
TRBD2 | TRBJ2-1 | NA | TRBV3-1/TRBV3-2 | CASSDSGSGYNEQFF | TGTGCCAGCAGCGATAGCGGGAGTGGCTACAATGAGCAGTTCTTC
NA | TRBJ2-6 | NA | TRBV3-1/TRBV3-2 | CASSPGGAGANVLTF | TGTGCCAGCAGTCCTGGAGGGGCTGGGGCCAACGTCCTGACTTTC
NA | TRBJ2-3 | once | TRBV6-5 | CASSYGHTVSGTQYF | TGTGCCAGCAGTTACGGACATACGGTATCCGGTACGCAGTATTTT
NA | TRBJ1-4 | NA | TRBV7-2 | CASSLSNEKLFF | TGTGCCAGCAGCCTATCGAATGAAAAACTGTTTTTT
NA | TRBJ1-2 | NA | TRBV7-2 | CASSPGGDTYGYTF | TGTGCCAGCAGCCCCGGGGGGGACACCTATGGCTACACCTTC
NA | TRBJ2-2 | NA | TRBV6-5 | CASNSKRVPTGELFF | TGTGCCAGCAATTCGAAACGGGTTCCCACCGGGGAGCTGTTTTTT
NA | TRBJ2-7 | NA | TRBV28 | CASSSGNAPSYEQYF | TGTGCCAGCAGTTCCGGGAACGCACCATCCTACGAGCAGTACTTC
TRBD1 | TRBJ2-7 | NA | TRBV7-3 | CASSPTGGSYEQYF | TGTGCCAGCAGCCCAACAGGGGGGTCCTACGAGCAGTACTTC
NA | TRBJ2-1 | once | TRBV4-3 | CASSRNMDRSRGNEQFF | TGCGCCAGCAGCCGAAATATGGACAGATCTCGCGGCAATGAGCAGTTCTTC
NA | TRBJ1-2 | NA | TRBV10-1 | CASGEPTPRLANYGYTF | TGCGCCAGCGGTGAGCCAACTCCTAGGTTAGCTAACTATGGCTACACCTTC
TRBD2 | TRBJ2-1 | few | TRBV24-1 | CATSDISGSKNNEQFF | TGTGCCACCAGTGACATAAGCGGGAGCAAGAACAATGAGCAGTTCTTC
TRBD1 | TRBJ1-3 | NA | TRBV7-9 | CASSLRDRYNGNTIYF | TGTGCCAGCAGCTTACGGGACAGGTATAACGGAAACACCATATATTTT
NA | TRBJ2-7 | once | TRBV5-4 | CASSLDGSVYEQYF | TGTGCCAGCAGCTTGGACGGCAGCGTCTACGAGCAGTACTTC
NA | TRBJ2-3 | NA | TRBV18 | CASSPGDSGGSTDTQYF | TGTGCCAGCTCACCGGGGGATTCCGGGGGTAGCACAGATACGCAGTATTTT
TRBD1 | TRBJ1-1 | NA | TRBV10-3 | CAISEPITRGPTEAFF | TGTGCCATCAGTGAGCCAATCACCAGGGGGCCCACTGAAGCTTTCTTT
NA | TRBJ2-1 | NA | TRBV6-2/TRBV6-3 | CASSLEGFNNEQFF | TGTGCCAGCAGTTTAGAGGGTTTCAACAATGAGCAGTTCTTC
TRBD1 | TRBJ2-5 | NA | TRBV11-2 | CASSLGPPGTGRETQYF | TGTGCCAGCAGCTTAGGGCCCCCTGGGACAGGGCGAGAGACCCAGTACTTC
TRBD1 | TRBJ1-5 | NA | TRBV7-9 | CASSSLSQGANQPQHF | TGTGCCAGCAGCTCGTTATCTCAGGGGGCCAATCAGCCCCAGCATTTT
TRBD1 | TRBJ1-2 | NA | TRBV10-1 | CASRRQGARYGYTF | TGCGCCAGCAGAAGACAGGGGGCGCGCTATGGCTACACCTTC
TRBD1 | TRBJ1-2 | NA | TRBV27 | CASRTGTGVGSGYTF | TGTGCCAGCAGAACCGGGACAGGGGTGGGGAGTGGCTACACCTTC
TRBD2 | TRBJ2-1 | NA | TRBV27 | CASNQGTSGGYNEQFF | TGTGCCAGCAATCAAGGGACTAGCGGGGGCTACAATGAGCAGTTCTTC
TRBD2 | TRBJ2-2 | NA | TRBV11-3 | CASSPSGIYTGELFF | TGTGCCAGCAGCCCAAGCGGGATCTACACCGGGGAGCTGTTTTTT
TRBD1 | TRBJ1-1 | NA | TRBV27 | CASSMTGGLNTEAFF | TGTGCCAGCAGTATGACAGGGGGCCTGAACACTGAAGCTTTCTTT
TRBD1 | TRBJ1-2 | NA | TRBV18 | CASSRTGQPYGYTF | TGTGCCAGCTCAAGGACAGGCCAACCCTATGGCTACACCTTC
TRBD1 | TRBJ2-5 | NA | TRBV5-1 | CASSLRTGEMETQYF | TGCGCCAGCAGCCTCCGGACAGGGGAAATGGAGACCCAGTACTTC
TRBD1 | TRBJ1-1 | NA | TRBV6-5 | CASSYRTGGSGAFF | TGTGCCAGCAGTTACAGGACAGGGGGAAGCGGAGCTTTCTTT
NA | TRBJ2-3 | once | TRBV6-1 | CASSEGSRGIWADTQYF | TGTGCCAGCAGTGAAGGTAGTAGGGGGATTTGGGCAGATACGCAGTATTTT
TRBD1 | TRBJ1-2 | NA | TRBV27 | CASSLTSGGTGYTF | TGTGCCAGCAGCCTCACTTCAGGGGGCACTGGCTACACCTTC
NA | TRBJ1-2 | few | TRBV27 | CASSFSTGREGYTF | TGTGCCAGCAGTTTCTCCACAGGGCGGGAGGGCTACACCTTC
NA | TRBJ1-3 | once | TRBV7-9 | CASSYTTSGNTIYF | TGTGCCAGCAGCTACACTACCTCTGGAAACACCATATATTTT
NA | TRBJ1-5 | once | TRBV6-4 | CASSDSHGVKDQPQHF | TGTGCCAGCAGTGACTCGCACGGGGTGAAGGATCAGCCCCAGCATTTT
TRBD2 | TRBJ2-7 | NA | TRBV24-1 | CATSDSRELLYF | TGTGCCACCAGTGATTCGCGGGAGTTGCTGTACTTC
NA | TRBJ2-5 | NA | TRBV7-2 | CASSGSRGGQETQYF | TGTGCCAGCAGCGGGAGCCGGGGAGGACAAGAGACCCAGTACTTC
NA | TRBJ2-5 | NA | TRBV7-9 | CASSLGGQAAETQYF | TGTGCCAGCAGCTTAGGTGGGCAAGCGGCGGAGACCCAGTACTTC
NA | TRBJ2-5 | NA | TRBV7-9 | CASSPGLMLQETQYF | TGTGCCAGCAGCCCCGGACTTATGCTCCAAGAGACCCAGTACTTC
NA | TRBJ2-1 | few | TRBV5-6 | CASSLVGSDEQFF | TGTGCCAGCAGCTTGGTCGGTAGCGATGAGCAGTTCTTC
TRBD1 | TRBJ2-7 | NA | TRBV5-6 | CASSLQGSYEQYF | TGTGCCAGCAGCTTACAGGGGTCCTACGAGCAGTACTTC
NA | TRBJ1-2 | NA | TRBV15 | CATSRDYLANYGYTF | TGTGCCACCAGCAGAGACTATTTAGCTAACTATGGCTACACCTTC
NA | TRBJ2-2 | NA | TRBV5-6 | CASSPYRELTGELFF | TGTGCCAGCAGCCCCTACCGGGAGCTCACCGGGGAGCTGTTTTTT
NA | TRBJ2-3 | NA | TRBV10-3 | CAITPGTPIGTQYF | TGTGCCATCACCCCCGGGACACCTATAGGTACGCAGTATTTT
TRBD1 | TRBJ1-6 | NA | TRBV24-1 | CATSGGQRNSPLHF | TGTGCCACCAGTGGGGGACAGCGGAATTCACCCCTCCACTTT
NA | TRBJ1-2 | NA | TRBV7-9 | CASSLGPVRTYGYTF | TGTGCCAGCAGCTTAGGGCCTGTCAGAACCTATGGCTACACCTTC
NA | TRBJ2-1 | few | TRBV7-9 | CASSPRNASSYNEQFF | TGTGCCAGCAGCCCCAGGAACGCCAGCTCCTACAATGAGCAGTTCTTC
NA | TRBJ1-2 | NA | TRBV20-1 | CSATGTYGYTF | TGCAGTGCCACTGGGACATATGGCTACACCTTC
TRBD1 | TRBJ1-1 | once | TRBV7-8 | CASSWTGGTEAFF | TGTGCCAGCAGCTGGACAGGGGGCACTGAAGCTTTCTTT
NA | TRBJ1-2 | NA | TRBV28 | CASSLDGGNGGYGYTF | TGTGCCAGCAGTTTGGACGGGGGAAACGGTGGCTATGGCTACACCTTC
TRBD2 | TRBJ2-3 | NA | TRBV7-8 | CASSPGLAVSDTQYF | TGTGCCAGCAGCCCGGGACTAGCTGTTTCAGATACGCAGTATTTT
TRBD1 | TRBJ1-4 | NA | TRBV5-4 | CASSPGQGRFEKLFF | TGTGCCAGCAGCCCGGGACAGGGGCGGTTCGAAAAACTGTTTTTT
TRBD1 | TRBJ1-2 | few | TRBV11-2 | CASSLRGGQGARGYGYTF | TGTGCCAGCAGCTTAAGGGGGGGACAGGGGGCGCGTGGCTATGGCTACACCTTC
NA | TRBJ2-5 | once | TRBV10-3 | CAISTVTQETQYF | TGTGCCATCAGTACAGTGACCCAAGAGACCCAGTACTTC
TRBD1 | TRBJ2-1 | NA | TRBV4-3 | CASSQSDRVGEQFF | TGCGCCAGCAGCCAATCCGACAGGGTGGGGGAGCAGTTCTTC